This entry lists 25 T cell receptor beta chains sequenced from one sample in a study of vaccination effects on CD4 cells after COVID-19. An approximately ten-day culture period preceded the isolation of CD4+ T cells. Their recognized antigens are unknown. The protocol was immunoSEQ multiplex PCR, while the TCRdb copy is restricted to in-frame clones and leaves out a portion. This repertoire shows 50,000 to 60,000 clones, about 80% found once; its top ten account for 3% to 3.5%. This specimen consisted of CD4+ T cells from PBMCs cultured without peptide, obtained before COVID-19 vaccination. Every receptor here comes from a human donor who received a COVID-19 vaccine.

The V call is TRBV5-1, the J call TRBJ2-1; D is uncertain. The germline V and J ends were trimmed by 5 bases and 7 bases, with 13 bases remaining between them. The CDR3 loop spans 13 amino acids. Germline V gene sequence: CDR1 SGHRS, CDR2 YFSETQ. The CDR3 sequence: CASRITASNEQFF. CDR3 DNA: TGCGCCAGCAGAATAACCGCATCGAATGAGCAGTTCTTC.

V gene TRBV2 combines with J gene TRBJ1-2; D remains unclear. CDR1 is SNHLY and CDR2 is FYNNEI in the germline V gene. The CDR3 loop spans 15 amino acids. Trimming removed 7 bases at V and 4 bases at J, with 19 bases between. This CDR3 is CASTHVPDLGYGYTF. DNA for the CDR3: TGTGCCAGCACTCACGTCCCGGATCTGGGCTATGGCTACACCTTC.

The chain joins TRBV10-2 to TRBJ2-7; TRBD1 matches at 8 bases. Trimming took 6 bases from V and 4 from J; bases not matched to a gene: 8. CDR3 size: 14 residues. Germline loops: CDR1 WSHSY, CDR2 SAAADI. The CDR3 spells CASRGQGGLYEQYV. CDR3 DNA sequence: TGCGCCAGCAGAGGACAGGGAGGATTGTACGAGCAGTACGTC.

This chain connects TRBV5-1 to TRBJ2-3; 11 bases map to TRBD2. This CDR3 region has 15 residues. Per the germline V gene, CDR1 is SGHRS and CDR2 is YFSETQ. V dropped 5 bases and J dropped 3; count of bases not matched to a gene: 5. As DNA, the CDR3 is TGCGCCAGCAGTGGGCCTAGCGGGGGGACAGATACGCAGTATTTT. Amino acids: CASSGPSGGTDTQYF.

The CDR3 here is CASSRGQGSSGANVLTF. The DNA of the CDR3 is TGTGCCAGCAGCCGGGGACAGGGATCCTCTGGGGCCAACGTCCTGACTTTC. The chain combines TRBV3-1 (or the pseudogene TRBV3-2) with TRBJ2-6; 9 bases agree with TRBD1. Germline loops: CDR1 LGHDT, CDR2 YNNKEL (reference sequence). The junction had 4 bases not matched to a gene; V was cut back by 4 bases and J by 0 bases. The CDR3 runs 17 residues.

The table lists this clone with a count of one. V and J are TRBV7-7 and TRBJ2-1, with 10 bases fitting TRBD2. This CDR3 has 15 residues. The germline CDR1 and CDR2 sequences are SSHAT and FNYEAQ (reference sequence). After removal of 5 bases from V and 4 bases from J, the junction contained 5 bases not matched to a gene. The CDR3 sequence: CASSAGLAVYNEQFF. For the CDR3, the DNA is TGTGCCAGCAGCGCTGGACTAGCGGTGTACAATGAGCAGTTCTTC.

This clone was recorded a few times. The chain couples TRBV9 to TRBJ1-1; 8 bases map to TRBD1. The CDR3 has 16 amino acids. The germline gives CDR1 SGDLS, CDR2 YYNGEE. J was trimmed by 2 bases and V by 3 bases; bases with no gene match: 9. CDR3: CASSELDRGANTEAFF. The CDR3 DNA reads TGTGCCAGCAGCGAACTCGACAGGGGAGCAAACACTGAAGCTTTCTTT.

The CDR3 nucleotides are TGTGCCAGCATTGACACAGACGGCTACACCTTC. It encodes CASIDTDGYTF. This chain connects TRBV7-6 to TRBJ1-2; no firm D call. CDR3 length: 11 residues. The germline CDR1 and CDR2 sequences are SGHVS and FNYEAQ. V was pared by 7 bases and J by 8 bases, with 11 bases between. The full variable domain, with the rest looked up from reference TRBV7-6 and TRBJ1-2, is GAGVSQSPRYKVTKRGQDVALRCDPISGHVSLYWYRQALGQGPEFLTYFNYEAQQDKSGLPNDRFSAERPEGSISTLTIQRTEQRDSAMYRCASIDTDGYTFGSGTRLTVV.

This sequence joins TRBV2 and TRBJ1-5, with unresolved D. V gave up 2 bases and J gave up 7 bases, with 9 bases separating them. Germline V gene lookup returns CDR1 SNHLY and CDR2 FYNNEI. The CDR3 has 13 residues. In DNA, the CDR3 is TGTGCCAGCAGTGAATCGGTCGGCCAGCCCCAGCATTTT. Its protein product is CASSESVGQPQHF.

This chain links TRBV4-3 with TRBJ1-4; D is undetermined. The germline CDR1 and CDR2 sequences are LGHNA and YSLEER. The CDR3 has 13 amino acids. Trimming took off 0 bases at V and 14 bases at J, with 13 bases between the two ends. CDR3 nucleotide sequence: TGCGCCAGCAGCCAAGAGGACGGCGGAGTGCTGTTTTTT. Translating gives CASSQEDGGVLFF.

The CDR3 DNA follows: TGTGCCAGCAGCTTGTGGGGGCAAGATGAAAAACTGTTTTTT. Encoded protein: CASSLWGQDEKLFF. This chain connects TRBV5-5 to TRBJ1-4; perhaps TRBD1 as D (6 bases). Trimming pared 1 base from V and 6 bases from J, leaving 10 bases between. CDR1 is SGHKS and CDR2 is YYEKEE in the germline V gene (reference sequence). The CDR3 has 14 amino acids.

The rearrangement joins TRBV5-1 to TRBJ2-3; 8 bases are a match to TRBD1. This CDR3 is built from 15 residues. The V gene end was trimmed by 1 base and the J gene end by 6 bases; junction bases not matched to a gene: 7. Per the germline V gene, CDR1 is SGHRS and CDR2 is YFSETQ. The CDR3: CASSLQDRAGDTQYF. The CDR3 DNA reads TGCGCCAGCAGCTTGCAGGACAGGGCAGGGGATACGCAGTATTTT.

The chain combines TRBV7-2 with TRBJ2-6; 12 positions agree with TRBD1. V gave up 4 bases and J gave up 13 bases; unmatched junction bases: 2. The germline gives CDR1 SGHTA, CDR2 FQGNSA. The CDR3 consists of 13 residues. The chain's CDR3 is CASSSGQGAVLTF. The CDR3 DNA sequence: TGTGCCAGCAGCTCGGGACAGGGGGCAGTCCTGACTTTC.

The CDR3 nucleotides are TGTGCCAGCAGTGATACCCCCCCTGCGGGGGGGCCCTGTGAGACCCAGTACTTC. Its translation: CASSDTPPAGGPCETQYF. The rearrangement uses TRBV25-1 and TRBJ2-5, with 9 bases identical to TRBD2. The V gene's germline CDR1 is MGHDK and CDR2 SYGVNS. The CDR3 runs to 18 residues. The V segment lost 3 bases and the J segment 5 bases; nucleotides outside the gene matches: 16. Combining the CDR3 with reference TRBV25-1 and TRBJ2-5 gives the whole variable domain EADIYQTPRYLVIGTGKKITLECSQTMGHDKMYWYQQDPGMELHLIHYSYGVNSTEKGDLSSESTVSRIRTEHFPLTLESARPSHTSQYLCASSDTPPAGGPCETQYFGPGTRLLVL.

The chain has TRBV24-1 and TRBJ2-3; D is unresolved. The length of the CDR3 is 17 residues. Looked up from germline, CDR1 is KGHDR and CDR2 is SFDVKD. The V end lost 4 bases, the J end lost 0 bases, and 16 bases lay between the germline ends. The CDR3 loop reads CATSDSTPLASTDTQYF. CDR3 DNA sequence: TGTGCCACCAGTGACTCGACCCCTTTAGCTAGCACAGATACGCAGTATTTT.

In nucleotides, the CDR3 is TGCGCCAGCAGCTTGGTTGGGGGCGGCAACTATGGCTACACCTTC. Protein sequence: CASSLVGGGNYGYTF. The J gene is TRBJ1-2, the V gene TRBV5-1; D possibly corresponds to TRBD1 (6 bases). V lost 0 bases and J 2 bases, leaving 11 bases between the germline ends. Germline-derived CDR1 and CDR2 are SGHRS and YFSETQ. The CDR3 extends over 15 amino acids.

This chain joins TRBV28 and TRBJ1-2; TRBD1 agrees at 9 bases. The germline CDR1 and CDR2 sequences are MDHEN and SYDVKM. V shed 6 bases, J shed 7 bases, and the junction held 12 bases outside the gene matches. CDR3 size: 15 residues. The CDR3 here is CASRRTGTGFSGYTF. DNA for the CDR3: TGTGCCAGCAGACGGACCGGGACAGGGTTCTCTGGCTACACCTTC.

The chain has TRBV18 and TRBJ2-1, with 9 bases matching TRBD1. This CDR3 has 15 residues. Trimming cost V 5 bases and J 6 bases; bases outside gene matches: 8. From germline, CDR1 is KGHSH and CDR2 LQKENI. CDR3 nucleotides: TGTGCCAGCTCATCCACAGGGGGCACTGGCAATGAGCAGTTCTTC. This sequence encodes CASSSTGGTGNEQFF. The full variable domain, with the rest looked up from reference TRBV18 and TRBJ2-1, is NAGVMQNPRHLVRRRGQEARLRCSPMKGHSHVYWYRQLPEEGLKFMVYLQKENIIDESGMPKERFSAEFPKEGPSILRIQQVVRGDSAAYFCASSSTGGTGNEQFFGPGTRLTVL.

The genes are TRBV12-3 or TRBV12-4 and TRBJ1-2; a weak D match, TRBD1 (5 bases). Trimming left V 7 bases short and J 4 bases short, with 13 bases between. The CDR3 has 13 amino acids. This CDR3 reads CASTSRVVYGYTF. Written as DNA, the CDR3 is TGTGCCAGCACCTCCAGGGTTGTCTATGGCTACACCTTC.

The CDR3 here is CASNSDSPSGANVLTF. CDR3 in DNA: TGTGCCAGCAACTCGGACAGCCCCTCTGGGGCCAACGTCCTGACTTTC. The rearrangement uses TRBV2 and TRBJ2-6; maybe TRBD1 (6 bases). V lost 7 bases to trimming and J lost 0 bases, with 13 bases between them. The CDR3 runs to 16 residues. Per the germline V gene, CDR1 is SNHLY and CDR2 is FYNNEI.

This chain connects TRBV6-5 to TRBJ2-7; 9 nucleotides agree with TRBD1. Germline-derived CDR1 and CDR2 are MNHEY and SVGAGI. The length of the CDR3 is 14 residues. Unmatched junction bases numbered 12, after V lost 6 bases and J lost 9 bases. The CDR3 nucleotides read TGTGCCAGCAGACCGACCGGGACAGGGAATCGGCAGTACGTC. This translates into CASRPTGTGNRQYV.

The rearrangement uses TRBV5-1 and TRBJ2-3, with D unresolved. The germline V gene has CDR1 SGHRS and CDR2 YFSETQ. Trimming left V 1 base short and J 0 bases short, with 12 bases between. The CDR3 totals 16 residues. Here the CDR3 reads CASSLQDVPSTDTQYF. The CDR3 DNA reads TGCGCCAGCAGCTTGCAAGACGTACCTAGCACAGATACGCAGTATTTT.

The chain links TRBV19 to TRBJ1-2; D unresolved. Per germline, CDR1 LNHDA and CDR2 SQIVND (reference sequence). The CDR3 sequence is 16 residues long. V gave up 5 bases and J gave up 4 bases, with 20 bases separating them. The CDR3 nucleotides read TGTGCCAGTAGTTCGGCAGGCCTAGCCTTTTTCTATGGCTACACCTTC. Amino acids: CASSSAGLAFFYGYTF.

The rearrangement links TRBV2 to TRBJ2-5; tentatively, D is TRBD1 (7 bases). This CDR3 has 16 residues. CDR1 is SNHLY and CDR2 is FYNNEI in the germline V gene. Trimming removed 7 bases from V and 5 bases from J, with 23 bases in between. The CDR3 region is CASKDRGGGGYETQYF. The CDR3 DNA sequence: TGTGCCAGCAAGGACCGTGGAGGGGGCGGATATGAGACCCAGTACTTC.

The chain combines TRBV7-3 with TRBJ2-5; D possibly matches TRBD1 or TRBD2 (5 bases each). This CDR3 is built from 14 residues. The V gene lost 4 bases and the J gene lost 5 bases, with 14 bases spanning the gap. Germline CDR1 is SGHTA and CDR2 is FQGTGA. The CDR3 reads CASSSQGTGETQYF. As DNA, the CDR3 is TGTGCCAGCAGCTCGCAGGGAACGGGGGAGACCCAGTACTTC.